The sequence of this T cell receptor beta chain was determined in a study of T cell repertoires in cytomegalovirus infection (dated by TCRdb to about 2019). At the level of the whole study: Because public TCR beta signatures pointed to carriage of CMV infection together with the matching HLA type, the HLA type of each donor mattered for the analysis. What the work shows at the level of the full study, not this receptor alone: The ex vivo response was dominated by HLA-C-restricted CMV-specific TCR beta clonotypes, and the single most frequent clonotype in two of eight donors was supplied by these HLA-C-restricted clonotypes. Cumulative frequency of public TCR beta family members discriminated carriers of CMV infection plus the relevant HLA type in this cohort and an independent approximately 370-donor cohort.

Sequencer: Illumina HiSeq 1500. TCRdb trimmed the raw reads at Q25, called clones with MiXCR and kept productive beta chains. Here each entry gathers all rows of one CDR3 protein and keeps the most common genes and DNA. Present in this sample are about 400,000 distinct CDR3 sequences, over 15% of which were seen just once. 8.5% to 10% of the sample rests with the top ten. This clonotype was recorded many times. Its antigen target is currently unknown. No base-level quality is on record; no much larger clone is a single base apart. From the cysteine through the phenylalanine, the CDR3 covers 13 amino acids. Only the CDR3 DNA stays, 39 bases, in frame from base 1. V is reduced by 8 bases and J by 0 bases, leaving a spacing of 10 bases between them.

The sequence came from a human donor in good health (CMV status not recorded). Some clones in this sample may be carry-over from other donors' samples. The material sequenced was PBMCs. Here the chain combines TRBV12-3 or TRBV12-4 and TRBJ1-1; there is no confident call for the D gene. The CDR3 region: CASLRPMNTEAFF. The nucleotides read TGTGCCAGCCTAAGGCCAATGAACACTGAAGCTTTCTTT.